The rows below give T cell receptor beta chains drawn from one sample of a study of blood T cells in healthy people across ages. MiXCR, applied by TCRdb to the 5' RACE reads, yields one record per CDR3 protein. The data contain 600,000 to 1,000,000 distinct CDR3 sequences, 58% of them singletons. Sequencing used blood. These receptor sequences come from a man in his thirties or forties in good health. CDR3s include the opening cysteine and the closing phenylalanine or tryptophan. D genes are given only for firm matches. A clone size is listed for some rows: how often the clone was seen (once, few, many), or a class if it is expanded.

CDR3 length	V gene	clone size	D gene	J gene	CDR3 DNA	CDR3 protein
11	TRBV28	NA	TRBD1	TRBJ2-1	TGTGCCAGCAGTACAGGGGTTGAGCAGTTCTTC	CASSTGVEQFF
12	TRBV20-1	NA	TRBD1	TRBJ2-5	TGCAGTGCTGGGACAGCTCAAGAGACCCAGTACTTC	CSAGTAQETQYF
15	TRBV6-2/TRBV6-3	few	TRBD2	TRBJ2-1	TGTGCCAGCAGCAACTTCCTAGCGGGAGGTAATGAGCAGTTCTTC	CASSNFLAGGNEQFF
14	TRBV11-1	many	NA	TRBJ2-7	TGTGCCAGCAGCCGTCGGCGATTCCCTTACGAGCAGTACTTC	CASSRRRFPYEQYF
13	TRBV27	NA	NA	TRBJ2-7	TGTGCCAGCAGTTCATCGAACGGCTATGAGCAGTACTTC	CASSSSNGYEQYF
12	TRBV6-5	NA	TRBD2	TRBJ2-7	TGTGCCAGCAGCCTAGCGGGCGAGGAGCAGTACTTC	CASSLAGEEQYF
13	TRBV20-1	NA	NA	TRBJ2-3	TGCAGTGCTGTCGGAGGTCTGGGAGATACGCAGTATTTT	CSAVGGLGDTQYF
13	TRBV20-1	NA	NA	TRBJ2-7	TGCAGTGCTAGATGGAGGGCAGGGTACGAGCAGTACTTC	CSARWRAGYEQYF
12	TRBV14	NA	NA	TRBJ2-7	TGTGCCAGCAGCCAAGCAAAGGGGGTCTGGTACTTC	CASSQAKGVWYF
13	TRBV28	few	TRBD2	TRBJ2-7	TGTGCCAGCTGGGGCGGGAGTCCCCACGAGCAGTACTTC	CASWGGSPHEQYF
16	TRBV6-1	NA	NA	TRBJ2-2	TGTGCCAGCAGGCCCCCCACGGGCGGGGAATCCGGGGAGCTGTTTTTT	CASRPPTGGESGELFF
14	TRBV6-2/TRBV6-3	NA	NA	TRBJ2-7	TGTGCCAGCAGATCCACCGCCATGGGGGGAGAGCAGTACTTC	CASRSTAMGGEQYF
13	TRBV7-3	NA	NA	TRBJ2-7	TGTGCCAGCAAACGGTTCTTGGCCTACGAGCAGTACTTC	CASKRFLAYEQYF
14	TRBV12-3/TRBV12-4	NA	TRBD2	TRBJ2-7	TGTGCCAGCAGCCGCGGACTAGCATCCTACGAGCAGTACTTC	CASSRGLASYEQYF
16	TRBV5-1	NA	NA	TRBJ2-5	TGCGCCAGCAGCTTATCTGCTTCAGGGAGGCAAGAGACCCAGTACTTC	CASSLSASGRQETQYF
16	TRBV6-5	once	NA	TRBJ2-2	TGTGCCAGCAGTTTGTTGGGCAGGGTCCTCCCCGGGGAGCTGTTTTTT	CASSLLGRVLPGELFF
13	TRBV3-1	NA	NA	TRBJ2-5	TGTGCCAGCAGCCAGCGAGGAAAAGAGACCCAGTACTTC	CASSQRGKETQYF
13	TRBV28	NA	NA	TRBJ2-1	TGTGCCAGCACGTCCCGGCCGTACAATGAGCAGTTCTTC	CASTSRPYNEQFF
13	TRBV6-2/TRBV6-3	NA	TRBD1	TRBJ2-7	TGTGCCAGCAGAGGACAGGGAACCTACGAGCAGTACTTC	CASRGQGTYEQYF
14	TRBV5-1	once	NA	TRBJ1-1	TGCGCCAGCAGTTCCACTGGAAGTCCCACTGAAGCTTTCTTT	CASSSTGSPTEAFF
13	TRBV7-2	many	NA	TRBJ2-5	TGTGCCAGCAGCTTAAATCGTCAAGAGACCCAGTACTTC	CASSLNRQETQYF
18	TRBV9	NA	TRBD1	TRBJ2-6	TGTGCCAGCAGCGTAGCTACAGGGGCCTTCTCTGGGGCCAACGTCCTGACTTTC	CASSVATGAFSGANVLTF
17	TRBV7-8	NA	NA	TRBJ2-7	TGTGCCAGCAGCTCCGGATTGACTAGGACCGCGAACTACGAGCAGTACTTC	CASSSGLTRTANYEQYF
16	TRBV4-2	NA	TRBD2	TRBJ2-7	TGTGCCAGCAGCCGCCGACTAGCGGGGGATTCCGATGAGCAGTACTTC	CASSRRLAGDSDEQYF
17	TRBV20-1	NA	TRBD2	TRBJ2-1	TGCAGTGCTAGAGATCCGGCAGCGGGAAACCCATACAATGAGCAGTTCTTC	CSARDPAAGNPYNEQFF
14	TRBV7-9	once	NA	TRBJ1-1	TGTGCCAGCAGCTTAGCACAGATAAACACTGAAGCTTTCTTT	CASSLAQINTEAFF
14	TRBV15	NA	NA	TRBJ2-7	TGTGCCACCAGCAGTTTAGGGAACTCCTACGAGCAGTACTTC	CATSSLGNSYEQYF
17	TRBV7-9	NA	TRBD2	TRBJ2-1	TGTGCCAGCAGATCGTCGAGCGGGGGGGATCCCCAAAATGAGCAGTTCTTC	CASRSSSGGDPQNEQFF
14	TRBV29-1	NA	NA	TRBJ1-1	TGCAGCGTTGGAGGTCAGGAGACGGGCACTGAAGCTTTCTTT	CSVGGQETGTEAFF
12	TRBV2	NA	NA	TRBJ2-1	TGTGTCAGCACCTATCCCCTAAATGAGCAGTTCTTC	CVSTYPLNEQFF
14	TRBV9	once	NA	TRBJ2-7	TGTGCCAGCAGCGCCGGGCCGGGAATCTACGAGCAGTACTTC	CASSAGPGIYEQYF
17	TRBV15	NA	TRBD2	TRBJ2-1	TGTGCCACCACTCCCCGGGATTCTAGCGGGAGATACAATGAGCAGTTCTTC	CATTPRDSSGRYNEQFF
15	TRBV29-1	NA	NA	TRBJ2-7	TGCAGCGTTGAAGATCGCGTTGGGGCAGACTACGAGCAGTACTTC	CSVEDRVGADYEQYF
21	TRBV11-2	few	NA	TRBJ2-1	TGTGCCAGCAGCACTCGGCCGGACAGGTGGGCTACTAGCGGACGAAACAATGAGCAGTTCTTC	CASSTRPDRWATSGRNNEQFF
14	TRBV7-9	NA	NA	TRBJ2-1	TGTGCCAGCAGCTCTGAAGGGGTGTACAATGAGCAGTTCTTC	CASSSEGVYNEQFF
15	TRBV4-1	NA	TRBD1	TRBJ1-4	TGCGCCAGCAGAGGACAGGGGGGAACTAATGAAAAACTGTTTTTT	CASRGQGGTNEKLFF
14	TRBV6-1	NA	NA	TRBJ2-5	TGTGCCAGCAGTGTTACGGTAAACCAAGAGACCCAGTACTTC	CASSVTVNQETQYF
14	TRBV18	NA	NA	TRBJ1-1	TGTGCCAGCTCACCGAGACAGTGGGACACTGAAGCTTTCTTT	CASSPRQWDTEAFF
14	TRBV7-9	few	NA	TRBJ1-4	TGTGCCAGCAGCCCGGACCTCCCGAATGAAAAACTGTTTTTT	CASSPDLPNEKLFF